These 32 T cell receptor beta chains originate from one sample sequenced in a study of OX40 agonist ivuxolimab in advanced cancers. Clones were read by immunoSEQ multiplex PCR, and TCRdb kept only the in-frame ones, dropping some. Of under 65,000 clones listed, around 89% were seen once; the top ten hold 9% to 15%. This specimen was CD4+ or CD8+ T cells sorted from blood, taken in a trial of the OX40 agonist ivuxolimab. These receptors all stem from an adult with an advanced solid tumor such as melanoma, head and neck, liver or kidney cancer.

This clone appeared a few times. At the DNA level, this CDR3 is encoded by other sequences in the same sample as well. The gene calls are TRBV11-2 and TRBJ2-5; D gene ambiguous. Germline CDR1 reads SGHAT; CDR2 reads FQNNGV. This CDR3 has 12 residues. Trimming cost V 1 base and J 2 bases, with 2 bases left between them. CDR3 DNA sequence: TGTGCCAGCAGCTTAGGACAAGAGACCCAGTACTTC. The encoded protein is CASSLGQETQYF. The full variable domain, in which reference TRBV11-2 and TRBJ2-5 provide the parts outside the CDR3, is EAGVAQSPRYKIIEKRQSVAFWCNPISGHATLYWYQQILGQGPKLLIQFQNNGVVDDSQLPKDRFSAERLKGVDSTLKIQPAKLEDSAVYLCASSLGQETQYFGPGTRLLVL.

This sequence joins TRBV5-1 and TRBJ2-5; 11 bases line up with TRBD2. This CDR3 spans 15 amino acids. V lost 1 base to trimming and J lost 4 bases; unmatched junction nucleotides: 3. CDR1 is SGHRS, CDR2 YFSETQ, per germline. The CDR3 here is CASSLIGLAGETQYF. The CDR3 DNA is TGCGCCAGCAGCTTGATAGGACTAGCGGGAGAGACCCAGTACTTC.

V gene TRBV6-5 combines with J gene TRBJ1-5, with D uncertain. Deletions cut 6 bases from V and 7 bases from J, with 16 bases between. Germline lookup yields CDR1 MNHEY and CDR2 SVGAGI. This CDR3 spans 14 amino acids. The CDR3 reads CASSSPVPGQPQHF. As DNA, the CDR3 is TGTGCCAGCAGCTCCCCAGTCCCTGGACAGCCCCAGCATTTT.

This clone appeared once. CDR3 bases: TGTGCCAGCAGCCCCGGGACAGGCGGCTACAATGAGCAGTTCTTC. Encoded protein: CASSPGTGGYNEQFF. This chain connects TRBV9 to TRBJ2-1; 8 bases align to TRBD1. Germline CDR1 SGDLS, CDR2 YYNGEE. Trimming took 4 bases from V and 3 from J; bases not matched to a gene: 6. The CDR3 contains 15 residues. The whole variable domain, remainder taken from reference TRBV9 and TRBJ2-1, is DSGVTQTPKHLITATGQRVTLRCSPRSGDLSVYWYQQSLDQGLQFLIQYYNGEERAKGNILERFSAQQFPDLHSELNLSSLELGDSALYFCASSPGTGGYNEQFFGPGTRLTVL.

This chain uses TRBV5-4 with TRBJ2-3; D may be TRBD1 or TRBD2 (5 bases each). The CDR3 is made up of 15 amino acids. Germline V lookup: CDR1 SGHNT, CDR2 YYREEE (reference sequence). Trimming took 4 bases from V and 3 from J, leaving 15 bases between them. The CDR3: CASSHAGGSTDTQYF. The DNA for the CDR3 is TGTGCCAGCAGCCATGCTGGGGGATCTACAGATACGCAGTATTTT. The variable domain in full, with the rest retrieved from reference TRBV5-4 and TRBJ2-3, is ETGVTQSPTHLIKTRGQQVTLRCSSQSGHNTVSWYQQALGQGPQFIFQYYREEENGRGNFPPRFSGLQFPNYSSELNVNALELDDSALYLCASSHAGGSTDTQYFGPGTRLTVL.

The chain combines TRBV7-8 with TRBJ2-1; no reliable D call. Germline V gives CDR1 SGHVS, CDR2 FQNEAQ. The CDR3 has 12 amino acids. The V gene lost 3 bases and the J gene lost 13 bases, with 13 bases spanning the gap. The CDR3 DNA reads as TGTGCCAGCAGCTTCGAAGCTCGAATCCAGTTCTTC. This gives the protein CASSFEARIQFF.

The chain uses TRBV7-8 and TRBJ2-7, with 8 bases aligning to TRBD2. The CDR3 consists of 14 residues. CDR1 and CDR2 from the germline V gene are SGHVS and FQNEAQ. With V trimmed by 7 bases and J by 7 bases, 12 bases remained unmatched. Here the CDR3 DNA reads TGTGCCAGCACTCCCGGGAGGGGGGCCCTAGAGCAGTACGTC. Amino acid sequence: CASTPGRGALEQYV.

The rearrangement joins TRBV27 to TRBJ2-2; 7 nucleotides align to TRBD1. Germline lookup yields CDR1 MNHEY and CDR2 SMNVEV (reference sequence). There are 14 residues in the CDR3. Germline trimming cut 5 bases from V and 4 bases from J; bases unmatched to any gene: 4. The CDR3 protein is CASSTTGPTGELFF. The CDR3 DNA sequence: TGTGCCAGCAGTACGACAGGGCCCACCGGGGAGCTGTTTTTT.

V and J are TRBV5-1 and TRBJ2-5, with a weak D call TRBD2 (6 bases). Trimming removed 2 bases from V and 3 bases from J, with 11 bases in between. Per germline, CDR1 SGHRS and CDR2 YFSETQ. This CDR3 has 14 residues. CDR3 sequence reads: CASSFARGEETQYF. The CDR3 DNA follows: TGCGCCAGCAGCTTCGCGCGGGGCGAAGAGACCCAGTACTTC. Full variable domain (rest looked up from reference TRBV5-1 and TRBJ2-5): KAGVTQTPRYLIKTRGQQVTLSCSPISGHRSVSWYQQTPGQGLQFLFEYFSETQRNKGNFPGRFSGRQFSNSRSEMNVSTLELGDSALYLCASSFARGEETQYFGPGTRLLVL.

The J gene is TRBJ2-2, the V gene TRBV11-1, with D unresolved. Germline CDR1 reads SGHAT; CDR2 reads FQDESV (reference sequence). The CDR3 runs 15 residues. V lost 5 bases and J lost 1, with 11 bases in between. CDR3 in DNA: TGTGCCAGCAGCCCCTTCAGGAGGAACACCGGGGAGCTGTTTTTT. It specifies CASSPFRRNTGELFF.

V gene TRBV11-2 combines with J gene TRBJ1-1; no definite D call. Trimming cost V 6 bases and J 1 base, with 15 bases left between them. Germline CDR1 SGHAT, CDR2 FQNNGV. This CDR3 has 15 amino acids. CDR3 protein: CASRPYRLTNTEAFF. The CDR3 bases are TGTGCCAGCAGACCCTACAGATTGACGAACACTGAAGCTTTCTTT. The full variable domain, with the rest looked up from reference TRBV11-2 and TRBJ1-1, is EAGVAQSPRYKIIEKRQSVAFWCNPISGHATLYWYQQILGQGPKLLIQFQNNGVVDDSQLPKDRFSAERLKGVDSTLKIQPAKLEDSAVYLCASRPYRLTNTEAFFGQGTRLTVV.

The chain uses TRBV7-6 and TRBJ1-1; D remains unclear. Germline CDR1 and CDR2: SGHVS and FNYEAQ. The CDR3 runs 15 residues. V was clipped by 0 bases and J by 2 bases, with 10 bases between them. CDR3 region: CASSLAVEGNTEAFF. The CDR3, as DNA: TGTGCCAGCAGCTTAGCGGTAGAGGGTAACACTGAAGCTTTCTTT.

The chain employs TRBV27 and TRBJ1-4, with 10 bases identical to TRBD1. J was trimmed by 8 bases and V by 5 bases; bases with no gene match: 8. The CDR3 extends over 15 amino acids. Germline V gene lookup returns CDR1 MNHEY and CDR2 SMNVEV (reference sequence). CDR3 in amino acids: CASSPGTGVREKLFF. CDR3 bases: TGTGCCAGCAGTCCGGGGACAGGGGTGAGAGAAAAACTGTTTTTT.

The chain has TRBV2 and TRBJ2-1, with TRBD2 matching 9 bases. Trimming removed 4 bases from V and 5 bases from J; junction bases left unmatched: 3. The germline V gene has CDR1 SNHLY and CDR2 FYNNEI. CDR3 length: 14 residues. In DNA form, the CDR3 reads TGTGCCAGCAGTGGGGCTAGCGGGGACAATGAGCAGTTCTTC. Translated, it gives CASSGASGDNEQFF.

Written as DNA, the CDR3 is TGTGCCAGCGGGACACAGAAGTATGGCTACACCTTC. Protein product: CASGTQKYGYTF. The chain recombines TRBV5-8 with TRBJ1-2, with D possibly being TRBD1 (6 bases). Germline values: CDR1 SGHTS, CDR2 YDEGEE. The CDR3 is 12 residues long. V was trimmed by 7 bases and J by 5 bases, leaving 12 bases between them.

This sequence joins TRBV4-3 and TRBJ1-2; 9 bases agree with TRBD1. The CDR3 is 14 amino acids. The germline CDR1 and CDR2 sequences are LGHNA and YSLEER. V shed 1 base and J 3 bases; nucleotides not matched to a gene: 0. The CDR3 region is CASSQGDRDYGYTF. The CDR3 DNA follows: TGCGCCAGCAGCCAAGGGGACAGGGACTATGGCTACACCTTC.

The CDR3 sequence is CASSGGQGYNEQFF. CDR3 coding DNA: TGTGCCAGCAGCGGGGGACAGGGCTACAATGAGCAGTTCTTC. The chain joins TRBV9 to TRBJ2-1, with 9 bases identical to TRBD1. The germline V gene encodes CDR1 SGDLS and CDR2 YYNGEE. V shed 3 bases, J shed 3 bases, and the junction held 1 base outside the gene matches. The CDR3 sequence is 14 residues long.

V and J are TRBV7-3 and TRBJ2-1; TRBD2 aligns across 13 bases. The length of the CDR3 is 13 residues. Germline V CDR1 and CDR2: SGHTA, FQGTGA. Germline trimming cut 8 bases from V and 10 bases from J; bases unmatched to any gene: 5. The CDR3 DNA reads as TGTGCCAGCGAACTAGCGGGAGGGGGAGAGCAGTTCTTC. Residues: CASELAGGGEQFF.

The V gene is TRBV27, the J gene TRBJ1-6; a weak D match, TRBD1 (5 bases). The germline CDR1 and CDR2 sequences are MNHEY and SMNVEV (reference sequence). Between the trimmed V and J ends, which lost 5 bases and 7 bases, there was a span of 15 bases. This CDR3 is 15 amino acids long. CDR3 protein: CASSATAGPNSPLHF. The CDR3 DNA reads as TGTGCCAGCAGTGCGACAGCCGGTCCGAATTCACCCCTCCACTTT.

CDR3 sequence reads: CASRFPGQGALMNYGYTF. In nucleotides, the CDR3 is TGTGCCAGCAGATTTCCGGGACAGGGGGCGCTTATGAACTATGGCTACACCTTC. The chain joins TRBV2 to TRBJ1-2; 12 nucleotides agree with TRBD1. The CDR3 covers 18 residues. Germline assignment: CDR1 SNHLY and CDR2 FYNNEI. Unmatched junction bases numbered 13, after V lost 6 bases and J lost 2 bases.

The chain joins TRBV6-6 to TRBJ2-7; D is perhaps TRBD2 (5 bases). Per germline, CDR1 MNHNY and CDR2 SVGAGI (reference sequence). Trimming removed 6 bases at V and 5 bases at J, with 17 bases between. The CDR3 totals 14 residues. CDR3 DNA: TGTGCCAGCAGCCTCGCCCGTATCGGGGACGAGCAGTACGTC. The encoded protein is CASSLARIGDEQYV.

CDR3 amino acids: CSAREAYEQYV. The CDR3 DNA is TGCAGTGCTAGAGAAGCATACGAGCAGTACGTC. The chain recombines TRBV20-1 with TRBJ2-7, with no clear D. The CDR3 runs to 11 residues. The germline gives CDR1 DFQATT, CDR2 SNEGSKA (reference sequence). V was trimmed by 0 bases and J by 4 bases, leaving 4 bases between them.

Turning to this clone: Other nucleotide sequences in the sample specify the same CDR3. The chain is built from TRBV4-1 and TRBJ2-1; TRBD1 agrees at 7 bases. This CDR3 is 15 amino acids long. Germline V CDR1 and CDR2: MGHRA, YSYEKL. Trimming at V came to 4 bases and at J to 0 bases, leaving 3 bases not matched to a gene. CDR3 sequence: CASSPTGSSYNEQFF. The DNA for the CDR3 is TGCGCCAGCAGCCCGACAGGGAGCTCCTACAATGAGCAGTTCTTC.

The CDR3 here is CATRQGSEELFF. CDR3 bases: TGTGCCACCAGACAGGGTTCTGAGGAGCTGTTTTTT. V usage is TRBV27 and J usage is TRBJ2-2; 7 nucleotides match TRBD1. Germline trimming cut 10 bases from V and 10 bases from J; bases unmatched to any gene: 9. Germline V gene sequence: CDR1 MNHEY, CDR2 SMNVEV (reference sequence). This CDR3 contains 12 residues.

The V and J genes are TRBV19 and TRBJ2-1, with D possibly TRBD2 on 5 matching bases. There are 13 residues in the CDR3. Looked up from germline, CDR1 is LNHDA and CDR2 is SQIVND (reference sequence). V lost 9 bases, J lost 3 bases, and 12 bases lay in between. For the CDR3, the DNA is TGTGCCAGCGGCTTCGCGGGCTACAATGAGCAGTTCTTC. Translating it yields CASGFAGYNEQFF.

This clone was observed once. The J gene is TRBJ2-7, the V gene TRBV21-1; the tabulated D call, TRBD2, remains unverified against the DNA. TRBV21-1 is labeled a pseudogene. CDR3 size: 17 residues. CDR3 in DNA: TGTGCCAGCAGCAAAGAGGCGGGACTAGCGGGAGTCCACGAGCAGTACGTC. It encodes CASSKEAGLAGVHEQYV.

This chain connects TRBV7-8 to TRBJ2-2; D call uncertain. The CDR3 loop spans 12 amino acids. V lost 1 base and J 9 bases, leaving 6 bases between the germline ends. Per germline, CDR1 SGHVS and CDR2 FQNEAQ. The DNA for the CDR3 is TGTGCCAGCAGCTTAGTAGGCAGGGAGCTGTTTTTT. Its translation is CASSLVGRELFF. Supplemented by reference TRBV7-8 and TRBJ2-2, the full variable domain reads GAGVSQSPRYKVAKRGQDVALRCDPISGHVSLFWYQQALGQGPEFLTYFQNEAQLDKSGLPSDRFFAERPEGSVSTLKIQRTQQEDSAVYLCASSLVGRELFFGEGSRLTVL.

Turning to this clone: This sample includes further DNA sequences coding for the same CDR3. CDR3 in DNA: TGTGCCAGCAGTTCGACAGGGGGCGATGGCTACACCTTC. Its translation: CASSSTGGDGYTF. The chain links TRBV28 to TRBJ1-2; 10 nucleotides match TRBD1. This CDR3 has 13 residues. Trimming cost V 4 bases and J 6 bases; bases outside gene matches: 2. Germline CDR1 and CDR2: MDHEN and SYDVKM.

This clone was recorded once. The chain joins TRBV28 to TRBJ2-7; 13 positions match TRBD2. Germline V gene sequence: CDR1 MDHEN, CDR2 SYDVKM. The CDR3 has 14 residues. V lost 5 bases to trimming and J lost 5 bases; unmatched junction nucleotides: 3. CDR3 bases: TGTGCCAGCAGTGGACTAGCGGGAGTCCACGAGCAGTACTTC. This gives the protein CASSGLAGVHEQYF.

In DNA, the CDR3 is TGTGCCACCTGGGGGTCCGGGTGGCAGTACTTC. Its protein product is CATWGSGWQYF. J is TRBJ2-7 and V is TRBV10-3; D is perhaps TRBD1 or TRBD2 (5 bases each). This CDR3 has 11 amino acids. Germline CDR1 is ENHRY and CDR2 is SYGVKD. The ends were cut back, 10 bases at V and 9 bases at J, with 16 bases in the middle.

The V gene is TRBV6-6, the J gene TRBJ2-2; no firm D call. V gave up 0 bases and J gave up 9 bases, with 2 bases separating them. The CDR3 has 11 residues. Per the germline V gene, CDR1 is MNHNY and CDR2 is SVGAGI (reference sequence). CDR3 protein: CASSYSWELFF. The CDR3 bases are TGTGCCAGCAGTTACTCCTGGGAGCTGTTTTTT.

The chain recombines TRBV15 with TRBJ2-7; TRBD2 aligns across 7 bases. Germline V gene lookup returns CDR1 LNHNV and CDR2 YYDKDF (reference sequence). This CDR3 region has 14 residues. With 3 bases clipped from V and 4 bases from J, the junction kept 6 bases outside the gene matches. For the CDR3, the DNA is TGTGCCACCAGCAGGGACCTAGCGGCGTACGAGCAGTACTTC. Translated: CATSRDLAAYEQYF.